This passage covers 23 T cell receptor beta chains from one sample sequenced in a study of OX40 agonist ivuxolimab in advanced cancers. Data came from immunoSEQ multiplex PCR; TCRdb stores just in-frame clones and leaves some out. The sample holds around 150,000 clones, roughly 91% seen once. The sample here was CD4+ or CD8+ T cells sorted from blood, taken in a trial of the OX40 agonist ivuxolimab. The receptors were sampled from an adult with an advanced solid tumor such as melanoma, head and neck, liver or kidney cancer.

The V gene is TRBV5-1, the J gene TRBJ2-3; D is perhaps TRBD1 (5 bases). CDR3 size: 15 residues. Germline-derived CDR1 and CDR2 are SGHRS and YFSETQ. Trimming cost V 4 bases and J 0 bases, with 12 bases left between them. The CDR3 reads CASSPLRGSTDTQYF. The CDR3 region has the DNA TGCGCCAGCAGCCCGCTTAGGGGTAGCACAGATACGCAGTATTTT.

The genes are TRBV19 and TRBJ2-3; weak D call: TRBD2 (7 bases). The CDR3 consists of 15 residues. V was clipped by 6 bases and J by 7 bases, with 20 bases between them. Per the germline V gene, CDR1 is LNHDA and CDR2 is SQIVND (reference sequence). Here the CDR3 reads CASRNRVGEGNTQYF. CDR3 in DNA: TGTGCCAGTAGGAACAGGGTGGGGGAGGGAAATACGCAGTATTTT.

The sample holds one count of this clone. The chain carries TRBV5-1 and TRBJ1-2; D gene uncertain. Trimming cost V 5 bases and J 6 bases, with 17 bases left between them. CDR1 SGHRS and CDR2 YFSETQ come from the germline V gene. The length of the CDR3 is 14 residues. CDR3 in amino acids: CASSDPDGFHGYTF. The DNA of the CDR3 is TGCGCCAGCAGTGATCCCGACGGGTTCCATGGCTACACCTTC.

V usage is TRBV27 and J usage is TRBJ1-2, with 9 bases lining up with TRBD1. Germline loops: CDR1 MNHEY, CDR2 SMNVEV (reference sequence). The CDR3 has 14 residues. V was clipped by 5 bases and J by 5 bases; unmatched bases: 6. The CDR3 loop is CASSVDRGGYGYTF. CDR3 bases: TGTGCCAGCAGTGTGGACAGGGGAGGATATGGCTACACCTTC.

This clone was detected a few times. The V gene is TRBV28, the J gene TRBJ1-2; D is ambiguous. This CDR3 is built from 13 residues. Germline V gives CDR1 MDHEN, CDR2 SYDVKM. The V end was cut by 2 bases, the J end by 4 bases, with 8 bases between. In DNA, the CDR3 is TGTGCCAGCAGTTTACTGGGTCCCTATGGCTACACCTTC. Its translation: CASSLLGPYGYTF.

This chain uses TRBV10-2 with TRBJ2-7; 8 bases fit TRBD2. The CDR3 is 13 amino acids. Germline-derived CDR1 and CDR2 are WSHSY and SAAADI. Unmatched junction bases numbered 5, after V lost 7 bases and J lost 3 bases. CDR3 sequence (DNA): TGCGCCAGCATGGATAGCGGGGACTACGAGCAGTACTTC. Translating it yields CASMDSGDYEQYF.

The chain employs TRBV9 and TRBJ2-4, with a weak D call TRBD1 (6 bases). Germline V lookup: CDR1 SGDLS, CDR2 YYNGEE. Trimming pared 1 base from V and 15 bases from J, leaving 20 bases between. This CDR3 region has 14 residues. The CDR3 here is CASSVNPEGDKRYF. For the CDR3, the DNA is TGTGCCAGCAGCGTAAACCCCGAGGGGGACAAAAGGTACTTC.

V usage is TRBV5-4 and J usage is TRBJ1-4, with a possible D match to TRBD1 (5 bases). Looked up from germline, CDR1 is SGHNT and CDR2 is YYREEE (reference sequence). The CDR3 is 15 residues long. Trimming left V 0 bases short and J 5 bases short, with 11 bases between. The CDR3 loop reads CASSLESGRNEKLFF. The CDR3 DNA follows: TGTGCCAGCAGCTTGGAGTCGGGACGGAATGAAAAACTGTTTTTT.

CDR3 residues: CATQGARVSNNYGYTF. The CDR3 DNA reads TGTGCCACACAGGGGGCCCGCGTTTCCAATAACTATGGCTACACCTTC. The chain recombines TRBV19 with TRBJ1-2; 9 nucleotides agree with TRBD1. With 10 bases clipped from V and 1 base from J, the junction kept 13 bases outside the gene matches. The CDR3 length is 16 residues. Germline values: CDR1 LNHDA, CDR2 SQIVND (reference sequence).

The rearrangement links TRBV21-1 to TRBJ1-1; TRBD1, the table's D call, lacks a check against the DNA. TRBV21-1 is termed a pseudogene. The CDR3 is made up of 15 amino acids. CDR3 region: CASSKFYRLNTEAFF. CDR3 in DNA: TGTGCCAGCAGCAAATTCTACAGGTTGAACACTGAAGCTTTCTTT.

The chain combines TRBV11-3 with TRBJ2-5; D is undetermined. The CDR3 is 15 residues long. CDR1 and CDR2 from the germline V gene are SGHNT and YENEEA. Trimming removed 5 bases at V and 0 bases at J, with 13 bases between. CDR3 nucleotides: TGTGCCAGCAGCAAAGGACCGAGATACCAAGAGACCCAGTACTTC. Protein sequence: CASSKGPRYQETQYF. Variable domain in full (rest from reference TRBV11-3 and TRBJ2-5): EAGVVQSPRYKIIEKKQPVAFWCNPISGHNTLYWYLQNLGQGPELLIRYENEEAVDDSQLPKDRFSAERLKGVDSTLKIQPAELGDSAVYLCASSKGPRYQETQYFGPGTRLLVL.

V usage is TRBV4-1 and J usage is TRBJ1-1; 10 bases line up with TRBD1. The CDR3 contains 14 residues. The V gene end was trimmed by 5 bases and the J gene end by 8 bases; junction bases not matched to a gene: 8. Germline-derived CDR1 and CDR2 are MGHRA and YSYEKL. Here the CDR3 reads CASSGRDRGREAFF. DNA of the CDR3: TGCGCCAGCAGCGGCCGGGACAGGGGTCGAGAAGCTTTCTTT.

The chain carries TRBV7-6 and TRBJ2-7; D remains ambiguous. Germline CDR1 is SGHVS and CDR2 is FNYEAQ. V lost 1 base and J lost 6, with 7 bases in between. The CDR3 covers 12 residues. The CDR3 sequence: CASSLGGTEQYF. CDR3 in DNA: TGTGCCAGCAGCTTAGGTGGAACCGAGCAGTACTTC.

This sequence joins TRBV19 and TRBJ1-6, with no clear D. CDR3 length: 15 amino acids. Germline V gene data show CDR1 as LNHDA and CDR2 as SQIVND (reference sequence). The V end lost 6 bases, the J end lost 4 bases, and 13 bases lay between the germline ends. This CDR3 is CASRNTVSYNSPLHF. The CDR3 nucleotides read TGTGCCAGTAGGAATACAGTCAGTTATAATTCACCCCTCCACTTT.

The gene calls are TRBV23-1 and TRBJ2-3, with D perhaps matching TRBD1 (6 bases). TRBV23-1 is marked as an open reading frame, function uncertain. V shed 2 bases and J shed 5 bases, with 17 bases lying between them. The CDR3 totals 16 residues. DNA for the CDR3: TGCGCCAGCAGTCAACCCGAACAGGGACGGGAAGATACGCAGTATTTT. It specifies CASSQPEQGREDTQYF.

The genes are TRBV2 and TRBJ1-1; tentatively, D is TRBD1 (6 bases). The CDR3 extends over 18 amino acids. Per the germline V gene, CDR1 is SNHLY and CDR2 is FYNNEI. With 4 bases removed from V and 0 bases from J, the gap between germline ends came to 21 bases. The DNA for the CDR3 is TGTGCCAGCAGTGTTGAATGGGGGGCCGGTGGTGTGAACACTGAAGCTTTCTTT. This sequence encodes CASSVEWGAGGVNTEAFF.

The rearrangement uses TRBV6-6 and TRBJ2-7; D might be TRBD1 (7 bases). This CDR3 region has 13 residues. Germline V CDR1 and CDR2: MNHNY, SVGAGI (reference sequence). Trimming shortened V by 5 bases and J by 6 bases, and 14 bases separated the two germline ends. The CDR3 protein is CASSTTGRREQYF. In DNA, the CDR3 is TGTGCCAGCAGTACGACAGGGAGGCGCGAGCAGTACTTC.

This clone was picked up one time. The rearrangement links TRBV6-5 to TRBJ1-2; 9 bases align to TRBD1. Germline CDR1 reads MNHEY; CDR2 reads SVGAGI. The CDR3 loop spans 15 amino acids. The V and J ends lost 8 bases and 2 bases, in that order; junction bases with no gene match: 9. Here the CDR3 DNA reads TGTGCCAGCCGAAAAGGGACAGGGAACAACTATGGCTACACCTTC. Its translation: CASRKGTGNNYGYTF.

The sample holds a few counts of this clone. The V and J genes are TRBV5-1 and TRBJ2-7; possible D gene TRBD1, 5 bases. The CDR3 spans 15 residues. Trimming cost V 0 bases and J 0 bases, with 10 bases left between them. Germline CDR1 is SGHRS and CDR2 is YFSETQ. CDR3 amino acids: CASSLGAGPSYEQYF. CDR3 DNA: TGCGCCAGCAGCTTGGGGGCAGGGCCCTCCTACGAGCAGTACTTC.

This sequence joins TRBV4-2 and TRBJ2-7; weak D call: TRBD2 (5 bases). The CDR3 sequence is 16 residues long. Germline V gene lookup returns CDR1 LGHNA and CDR2 YNFKEQ. V lost 0 bases, J lost 0 bases, and 12 bases lay in between. The CDR3 spells CASSQEGGYASYEQYF. Here the CDR3 DNA reads TGTGCCAGCAGCCAAGAAGGCGGGTATGCCTCCTACGAGCAGTACTTC.

This chain joins TRBV4-3 and TRBJ1-2, with D possibly being TRBD1 (6 bases). This CDR3 is built from 15 residues. Trimming pared 4 bases from V and 3 bases from J, leaving 15 bases between. The germline gives CDR1 LGHNA, CDR2 YSLEER. CDR3 in DNA: TGCGCCAGCAGCCCCCAGGAAGGGGGGGACTATGGCTACACCTTC. The encoded protein is CASSPQEGGDYGYTF.

The gene calls are TRBV6-5 and TRBJ1-2; D is unresolved. Trimming cost V 0 bases and J 5 bases, with 16 bases left between them. In germline, CDR1 is MNHEY, CDR2 SVGAGI. The CDR3 contains 16 residues. The CDR3 protein is CASSYSKGLGKYGYTF. CDR3 sequence (DNA): TGTGCCAGCAGTTACTCGAAGGGTTTAGGGAAATATGGCTACACCTTC.

The rearrangement joins TRBV5-4 to TRBJ1-6; TRBD1 might be the D (6 bases). The CDR3 is made up of 14 amino acids. V was clipped by 1 base and J by 11 bases, with 13 bases between them. CDR1 is SGHNT and CDR2 is YYREEE in the germline V gene (reference sequence). The CDR3 spells CASSLQGPRTPLHF. The CDR3 nucleotides are TGTGCCAGCAGCTTGCAGGGGCCTAGGACACCCCTCCACTTT.